The 8 T cell receptor beta chains reported below all come from one sample, sequenced in a study of shared clonotypes between healthy human individuals. Repertoires were generated with immunoSEQ multiplex PCR, while TCRdb's copy carries only in-frame clones and drops some. The sample carries some 1.5 million clones, 96% recorded once. Sample: naive CD4+ T cells sorted from blood. Subset defined: CD45RA+ positively selected. These TCRs come from a man aged 30 to 45 in good health.

The rearrangement uses TRBV19 and TRBJ1-5, with D unclear. CDR1 and CDR2 (germline): LNHDA, SQIVND (reference sequence). Trimming shortened V by 4 bases and J by 0 bases, and 10 bases separated the two germline ends. This CDR3 has 15 residues. Here the CDR3 reads CASSSGSHSNQPQHF. CDR3 in DNA: TGTGCCAGTAGTAGTGGGTCTCATAGCAATCAGCCCCAGCATTTT.

The chain is built from TRBV28 and TRBJ1-5; 7 nucleotides match TRBD1. There are 17 residues in the CDR3. Germline CDR1 MDHEN, CDR2 SYDVKM. V shed 3 bases and J 4 bases; nucleotides not matched to a gene: 12. CDR3 loop: CASSFRLAGQNNQPQHF. The CDR3, as DNA: TGTGCCAGCAGTTTCCGTCTTGCGGGACAGAATAATCAGCCCCAGCATTTT. Looking up the rest from reference TRBV28 and TRBJ1-5 gives the full variable domain: DVKVTQSSRYLVKRTGEKVFLECVQDMDHENMFWYRQDPGLGLRLIYFSYDVKMKEKGDIPEGYSVSREKKERFSLILESASTNQTSMYLCASSFRLAGQNNQPQHFGDGTRLSIL.

This chain connects TRBV7-9 to TRBJ2-1, with TRBD2 identical over 7 bases. V lost 0 bases, J lost 3 bases, and 2 bases stayed unmatched. This CDR3 has 15 residues. The V gene's germline CDR1 is SEHNR and CDR2 FQNEAQ (reference sequence). CDR3 sequence (DNA): TGTGCCAGCAGCTTAGCGGGGGGGATCTACAATGAGCAGTTCTTC. It codes for CASSLAGGIYNEQFF.

In this sample, this clone turned up once. V usage is TRBV28 and J usage is TRBJ1-5; D gene ambiguous. The CDR3 covers 13 residues. V was clipped by 3 bases and J by 6 bases, with 9 bases between them. Germline values: CDR1 MDHEN, CDR2 SYDVKM. The DNA of the CDR3 is TGTGCCAGCAGTTTCGGGCGGGTTCAGCCCCAGCATTTT. This gives the protein CASSFGRVQPQHF.

V and J are TRBV18 and TRBJ2-7; 7 bases match TRBD1. The V gene's germline CDR1 is KGHSH and CDR2 LQKENI. V dropped 8 bases and J dropped 2; count of bases not matched to a gene: 12. This CDR3 has 15 amino acids. The CDR3 DNA sequence: TGTGCCAGCCAAGAGAGGACAGGAGTAACCTACGAGCAGTACTTC. Translated: CASQERTGVTYEQYF.

The V and J genes are TRBV11-2 and TRBJ2-5; TRBD1 aligns across 7 bases. CDR1 is SGHAT and CDR2 is FQNNGV in the germline V gene. With V trimmed by 5 bases and J by 0 bases, 12 bases remained unmatched. This CDR3 contains 17 residues. CDR3 amino acids: CASSPPRGRADQETQYF. CDR3 nucleotides: TGTGCCAGCAGCCCCCCAAGGGGGCGGGCTGACCAAGAGACCCAGTACTTC. Complete variable domain (other parts from reference TRBV11-2 and TRBJ2-5): EAGVAQSPRYKIIEKRQSVAFWCNPISGHATLYWYQQILGQGPKLLIQFQNNGVVDDSQLPKDRFSAERLKGVDSTLKIQPAKLEDSAVYLCASSPPRGRADQETQYFGPGTRLLVL.

The gene calls are TRBV7-2 and TRBJ2-7; perhaps TRBD1 as D (5 bases). The V and J ends lost 1 base and 2 bases respectively, with 12 bases between them. This CDR3 has 15 residues. The germline V gene has CDR1 SGHTA and CDR2 FQGNSA. The CDR3 region has the DNA TGTGCCAGCAGCTTAGATAGGAAGGACACCTACGAGCAGTACTTC. It codes for CASSLDRKDTYEQYF.

The rearrangement joins TRBV28 to TRBJ1-1; D uncertain. CDR1 is MDHEN and CDR2 is SYDVKM in the germline V gene. This CDR3 contains 14 residues. V was shortened by 6 bases and J by 0 bases, with 11 bases between the two germline ends. The CDR3, as DNA: TGTGCCAGCAGCCCCAAACCGGTGAACACTGAAGCTTTCTTT. Translating gives CASSPKPVNTEAFF. The full variable domain, rest sourced from reference TRBV28 and TRBJ1-1, is DVKVTQSSRYLVKRTGEKVFLECVQDMDHENMFWYRQDPGLGLRLIYFSYDVKMKEKGDIPEGYSVSREKKERFSLILESASTNQTSMYLCASSPKPVNTEAFFGQGTRLTVV.